This T cell receptor beta chain was retrieved from a study of cytomegalovirus exposure and HLA in healthy donors. CDR3 size: 12 residues. Germline V gene lookup returns CDR1 GTSNPN and CDR2 SVGIG (reference sequence). The V gene lost 5 bases and the J gene lost 5 bases, with 12 bases spanning the gap. With respect to this clone: The target antigen is unknown.

Among the donors, all were healthy bone marrow donors. 13 Jbeta primers and 60 Vbeta primers were used for the PCR. The protocol was immunoSEQ multiplex PCR, while the TCRdb copy is restricted to in-frame clones and leaves out a portion. Of 190,000 or so clones in the sample, about 83% were seen once. Study-wide results and limits: Apparent HLA restriction characterized most CMV-associated TCR beta chains in a later analysis. It was only CMV serostatus that was available as immune exposure information. According to the study, some 160 TCR beta chains were cytomegalovirus-associated.

This TCR was sampled from a woman between 45 and 60 years old in good health and CMV-seropositive. Sequencing used PBMCs. The chain recombines TRBV30 with TRBJ1-2; the D gene is possibly TRBD1 (5 bases). The CDR3 coding sequence is TGTGCCTGGGCGGGACCTAGATATGGCTACACCTTC. Its translation is CAWAGPRYGYTF.